The next 28 T cell receptor beta chains were all read from a single sample in a study of T cell responses to AZD1222 COVID-19 vaccine. Here immunoSEQ multiplex PCR was the method, and the copy in TCRdb shows in-frame clones only, minus some. The sample records about 120,000 clones, about 90% being singletons. The starting material was peripheral blood, obtained on day 0 of AZD1222 vaccination. These receptors were taken from an adult in good health.

This chain links TRBV12-3 or TRBV12-4 with TRBJ1-5; D not certain. Trimming took off 6 bases at V and 7 bases at J, with 13 bases between the two ends. The CDR3 length is 13 residues. For the CDR3, the DNA is TGTGCCAGCAGACTACACGTCGGGCAGCCCCAGCATTTT. It translates to CASRLHVGQPQHF.

The chain couples TRBV18 to TRBJ1-1; no reliable D call. The V end was cut by 1 base, the J end by 0 bases, with 6 bases between. From germline, CDR1 is KGHSH and CDR2 LQKENI. The CDR3 runs 14 residues. The CDR3 DNA reads TGTGCCAGCTCACCACAGCCCTTGAACACTGAAGCTTTCTTT. Residues: CASSPQPLNTEAFF.

This clone has a single count. This chain links TRBV6-5 with TRBJ2-1; 10 nucleotides match TRBD1. After removal of 6 bases from V and 7 bases from J, the junction contained 9 bases not matched to a gene. Germline values: CDR1 MNHEY, CDR2 SVGAGI. The CDR3 is made up of 15 amino acids. The CDR3 DNA sequence: TGTGCCAGCAGGACACCGGGACAGGGGAGAAATGAGCAGTTCTTC. Translated, it gives CASRTPGQGRNEQFF.

V is TRBV9 and J is TRBJ2-7; D possibly corresponds to TRBD1 (5 bases). Germline CDR1 reads SGDLS; CDR2 reads YYNGEE. The germline V and J ends were trimmed by 0 bases and 0 bases, with 16 bases remaining between them. The CDR3 runs to 17 residues. The CDR3 is CASSVDGQGGPSYEQYV. The CDR3 DNA follows: TGTGCCAGCAGCGTAGACGGGCAGGGTGGTCCCTCCTACGAGCAGTACGTC.

The chain uses TRBV2 and TRBJ1-2; 7 nucleotides line up with TRBD1. V trimming: 6 bases; J trimming: 4 bases; junction bases outside the gene matches: 8. The CDR3 contains 14 residues. Per the germline V gene, CDR1 is SNHLY and CDR2 is FYNNEI. The chain's CDR3 is CASRGDSLGYGYTF. The CDR3 DNA is TGTGCCAGCAGGGGGGACAGTTTGGGCTATGGCTACACCTTC.

The chain combines TRBV29-1 with TRBJ1-2; tentatively, D is TRBD1 (6 bases). Germline CDR1 reads SQVTM; CDR2 reads ANQGSEA. V was pared by 5 bases and J by 8 bases, with 21 bases between. The CDR3 has 14 residues. CDR3 in DNA: TGCAGCGTTTACCCCCTAATACAGGGAGGGGGCTACACCTTC. Amino acid sequence: CSVYPLIQGGGYTF.

The chain combines TRBV24-1 with TRBJ2-1, with 9 bases lining up with TRBD1. CDR1 is KGHDR and CDR2 is SFDVKD in the germline V gene. The CDR3 is 18 amino acids. V shed 4 bases, J shed 8 bases, and the junction held 17 bases outside the gene matches. The CDR3 loop reads CATSDPGFGGQGVDEQFF. The CDR3 nucleotides are TGTGCCACCAGTGACCCGGGATTCGGGGGACAGGGAGTCGATGAGCAGTTCTTC.

Notes on this clone: Distinct nucleotide sequences in the sample also encode this CDR3. The V gene is TRBV5-1, the J gene TRBJ1-1; weak D call: TRBD1 (6 bases). Deletions cut 2 bases from V and 0 bases from J, with 8 bases between. CDR1 is SGHRS, CDR2 YFSETQ, per germline. The CDR3 sequence is 14 residues long. The DNA for the CDR3 is TGCGCCAGCAGCTTACAGGGAGTGAACACTGAAGCTTTCTTT. This gives the protein CASSLQGVNTEAFF.

The rearrangement joins TRBV7-9 to TRBJ1-4, with 7 bases fitting TRBD1. V lost 4 bases, J lost 8 bases, and 13 bases stayed unmatched. CDR3 length: 16 amino acids. The V gene's germline CDR1 is SEHNR and CDR2 FQNEAQ (reference sequence). CDR3 residues: CASSSRSTGTDEKLFF. The CDR3 coding sequence is TGTGCCAGCAGCTCACGATCGACAGGGACCGACGAAAAACTGTTTTTT.

The chain is built from TRBV11-2 and TRBJ2-3, with 7 bases that match TRBD2. The CDR3 is 16 residues long. Germline-derived CDR1 and CDR2 are SGHAT and FQNNGV. The V and J ends lost 3 bases and 4 bases, in that order; junction bases with no gene match: 10. The CDR3: CASSFLSSGSSDTQYF. The CDR3 DNA sequence: TGTGCCAGCAGCTTCTTGTCTAGCGGATCTTCAGATACGCAGTATTTT. The variable domain in full, completed from reference TRBV11-2 and TRBJ2-3, reads EAGVAQSPRYKIIEKRQSVAFWCNPISGHATLYWYQQILGQGPKLLIQFQNNGVVDDSQLPKDRFSAERLKGVDSTLKIQPAKLEDSAVYLCASSFLSSGSSDTQYFGPGTRLTVL.

The chain links TRBV24-1 to TRBJ2-3, with 10 nucleotides matching TRBD2. This CDR3 spans 18 amino acids. Trimming cost V 4 bases and J 2 bases; bases outside gene matches: 11. CDR1 is KGHDR and CDR2 is SFDVKD in the germline V gene. In nucleotides, the CDR3 is TGTGCCACCAGTGACGCCCCGGGACTAGCGACGGACACAGATACGCAGTATTTT. This codes for CATSDAPGLATDTDTQYF.

CDR3 residues: CASSPGLTSGFTGELFF. The CDR3 DNA follows: TGTGCCAGCAGCCCCGGCCTTACAAGCGGGTTCACCGGGGAGCTGTTTTTT. The genes are TRBV5-4 and TRBJ2-2, with D possibly being TRBD2 (6 bases). The CDR3 sequence is 17 residues long. The ends were cut back, 4 bases at V and 4 bases at J, with 20 bases in the middle. CDR1 and CDR2 from the germline V gene are SGHNT and YYREEE (reference sequence). Supplemented by reference TRBV5-4 and TRBJ2-2, the full variable domain reads ETGVTQSPTHLIKTRGQQVTLRCSSQSGHNTVSWYQQALGQGPQFIFQYYREEENGRGNFPPRFSGLQFPNYSSELNVNALELDDSALYLCASSPGLTSGFTGELFFGEGSRLTVL.

This clone appeared a single time. The V call is TRBV30, the J call TRBJ2-7; 9 nucleotides align to TRBD2. Trimming took 8 bases from V and 6 from J; bases not matched to a gene: 20. This CDR3 has 16 residues. In germline, CDR1 is GTSNPN, CDR2 SVGIG (reference sequence). CDR3 in amino acids: CAGPLRQPGLAREQYV. DNA of the CDR3: TGTGCCGGACCTCTTCGGCAACCGGGACTAGCACGCGAGCAGTACGTC.

The rearrangement joins TRBV19 to TRBJ2-2, with 8 bases fitting TRBD1. The V gene's germline CDR1 is LNHDA and CDR2 SQIVND (reference sequence). The CDR3 covers 14 residues. V dropped 7 bases and J dropped 1; count of bases not matched to a gene: 2. As DNA, the CDR3 is TGTGCCAGTACCGACAGGGGGAACACCGGGGAGCTGTTTTTT. It is translated as CASTDRGNTGELFF.

This clone was counted a single time. The rearrangement links TRBV6-5 to TRBJ2-5; D gene unclear. CDR1 and CDR2 from the germline V gene are MNHEY and SVGAGI. The CDR3 has 13 residues. Trimming shortened V by 8 bases and J by 2 bases, and 12 bases separated the two germline ends. In DNA form, the CDR3 reads TGTGCCAGCGCACCCCACGTACAAGAGACCCAGTACTTC. It yields the protein CASAPHVQETQYF.

CDR3 region: CATLAGLFTGELFF. CDR3 bases: TGTGCCACCTTAGCGGGTCTTTTCACCGGGGAGCTGTTTTTT. The rearrangement links TRBV6-5 to TRBJ2-2; 7 nucleotides line up with TRBD2. Germline-derived CDR1 and CDR2 are MNHEY and SVGAGI. With V trimmed by 10 bases and J by 4 bases, 9 bases remained unmatched. The CDR3 totals 14 residues.

This clone appeared a single time. The DNA of the CDR3 is TGTGCCAGCAGCTGGGTGGAACAGGCGAACACCGGGGAGCTGTTTTTT. Translation: CASSWVEQANTGELFF. The chain employs TRBV5-4 and TRBJ2-2, with D tentatively TRBD1 (5 bases). The V gene's germline CDR1 is SGHNT and CDR2 YYREEE (reference sequence). The CDR3 totals 16 residues. The V gene lost 3 bases and the J gene lost 0 bases, with 12 bases spanning the gap.

The chain links TRBV3-1 (or the pseudogene TRBV3-2) to TRBJ1-2; D is unresolved. Deletions cut 0 bases from V and 2 bases from J, with 10 bases between. The CDR3 runs 15 residues. Germline lookup yields CDR1 LGHDT and CDR2 YNNKEL (reference sequence). The CDR3 sequence is CASSQDPLGNYGYTF. The DNA for the CDR3 is TGTGCCAGCAGCCAAGATCCCTTGGGGAACTATGGCTACACCTTC.

The gene calls are TRBV2 and TRBJ2-3, with TRBD2 matching 10 bases. Germline trimming cut 7 bases from V and 4 bases from J; bases unmatched to any gene: 5. The CDR3 contains 14 residues. Germline lookup yields CDR1 SNHLY and CDR2 FYNNEI. Here the CDR3 DNA reads TGTGCCAGCACTCTAGCGGGAGAGTCAGATACGCAGTATTTT. It codes for CASTLAGESDTQYF.

The count of this clone is one. The chain joins TRBV6-5 to TRBJ2-7; 7 positions agree with TRBD1. The CDR3 spans 13 residues. V lost 11 bases, J lost 0 bases, and 7 bases stayed unmatched. Germline assignment: CDR1 MNHEY and CDR2 SVGAGI. CDR3 in DNA: TGTGCCGCTACGACAGGGAGCTCCTACGAGCAGTACTTC. Its protein product is CAATTGSSYEQYF.

The V call is TRBV30, the J call TRBJ1-2, with D possibly TRBD1 on 5 matching bases. From germline, CDR1 is GTSNPN and CDR2 SVGIG (reference sequence). V was trimmed by 2 bases and J by 5 bases, leaving 9 bases between them. This CDR3 spans 12 amino acids. CDR3 residues: CAWSTGGYGYTF. CDR3 nucleotides: TGTGCCTGGAGTACCGGGGGTTATGGCTACACCTTC. The complete variable domain, with remaining parts taken from reference TRBV30 and TRBJ1-2, reads SQTIHQWPATLVQPVGSPLSLECTVEGTSNPNLYWYRQAAGRGLQLLFYSVGIGQISSEVPQNLSASRPQDRQFILSSKKLLLSDSGFYLCAWSTGGYGYTFGSGTRLTVV.

The V gene is TRBV5-6, the J gene TRBJ2-7; TRBD1 matches at 9 bases. CDR1 SGHDT and CDR2 YYEEEE come from the germline V gene. CDR3 length equals 16 residues. Trimming took 4 bases from V and 4 from J; bases not matched to a gene: 12. The CDR3 loop reads CASSPKRFGQGYEQYV. CDR3 bases: TGTGCCAGCAGCCCAAAGAGGTTTGGACAGGGGTACGAGCAGTACGTC.

This clone was counted a single time. The V gene is TRBV3-1 (or the pseudogene TRBV3-2), the J gene TRBJ1-1; D call uncertain. Trimming stripped 4 bases from V and 5 bases from J, with 14 bases between. The CDR3 has 14 residues. The germline gives CDR1 LGHDT, CDR2 YNNKEL (reference sequence). CDR3 DNA: TGTGCCAGCAGCCGCGACGGGGATAGTACTGAAGCTTTCTTT. It translates to CASSRDGDSTEAFF.

The chain couples TRBV30 to TRBJ2-7; 7 nucleotides align to TRBD1. Germline V gene sequence: CDR1 GTSNPN, CDR2 SVGIG (reference sequence). Trimming took 4 bases from V and 2 from J; bases not matched to a gene: 14. This CDR3 region has 16 residues. CDR3 residues: CAWIPKSRTGAYEQYF. The CDR3 DNA reads as TGTGCCTGGATCCCCAAATCCCGGACAGGAGCCTACGAGCAGTACTTC.

The sample holds a few counts of this clone. The V gene is TRBV3-1 (or the pseudogene TRBV3-2), the J gene TRBJ2-1; 7 positions match TRBD2. Germline CDR1 is LGHDT and CDR2 is YNNKEL (reference sequence). Trimming at V came to 0 bases and at J to 2 bases, leaving 1 base not matched to a gene. The CDR3 is made up of 15 amino acids. This chain's CDR3 is CASSQDRGAYNEQFF. The CDR3 region has the DNA TGTGCCAGCAGCCAAGATCGGGGGGCCTACAATGAGCAGTTCTTC.

In this sample, this clone turned up a few times. The chain employs TRBV11-3 and TRBJ2-5; the match to TRBD2 covers 11 bases. Germline CDR1 and CDR2: SGHNT and YENEEA. The J segment lost 1 base and the V segment lost 3 bases, leaving 1 base of the junction unmatched. There are 15 residues in the CDR3. CDR3 residues: CASSLGLAVQETQYF. The CDR3 nucleotides read TGTGCCAGCAGCTTGGGACTAGCGGTCCAAGAGACCCAGTACTTC.

V is TRBV7-2 and J is TRBJ2-3; D gene unclear. This CDR3 is built from 18 residues. The ends were cut back, 2 bases at V and 0 bases at J, with 18 bases in the middle. CDR1 is SGHTA, CDR2 FQGNSA, per germline. The CDR3 region is CASSLNLWALGSTDTQYF. The DNA of the CDR3 is TGTGCCAGCAGCTTAAATCTTTGGGCACTGGGAAGCACAGATACGCAGTATTTT.

The gene calls are TRBV5-1 and TRBJ2-2; 7 positions agree with TRBD1. CDR3 size: 15 residues. Germline loops: CDR1 SGHRS, CDR2 YFSETQ. With 4 bases clipped from V and 3 bases from J, the junction kept 6 bases outside the gene matches. CDR3 nucleotides: TGCGCCAGCAGCCCCAGGGGGTTGTACACCGGGGAGCTGTTTTTT. Protein: CASSPRGLYTGELFF.